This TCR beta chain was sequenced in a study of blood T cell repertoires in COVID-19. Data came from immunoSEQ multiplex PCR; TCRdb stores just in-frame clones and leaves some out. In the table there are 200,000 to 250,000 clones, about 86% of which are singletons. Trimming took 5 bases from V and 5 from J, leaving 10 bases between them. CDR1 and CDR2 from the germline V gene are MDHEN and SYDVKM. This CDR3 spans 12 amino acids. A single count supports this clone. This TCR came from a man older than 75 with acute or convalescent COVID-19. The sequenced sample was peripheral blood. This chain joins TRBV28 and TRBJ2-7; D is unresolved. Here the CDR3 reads CASSLSVDEQYF. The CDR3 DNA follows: TGTGCCAGCAGTCTCTCCGTAGACGAGCAGTACTTC. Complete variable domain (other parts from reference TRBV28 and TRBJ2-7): DVKVTQSSRYLVKRTGEKVFLECVQDMDHENMFWYRQDPGLGLRLIYFSYDVKMKEKGDIPEGYSVSREKKERFSLILESASTNQTSMYLCASSLSVDEQYFGPGTRLTVT.